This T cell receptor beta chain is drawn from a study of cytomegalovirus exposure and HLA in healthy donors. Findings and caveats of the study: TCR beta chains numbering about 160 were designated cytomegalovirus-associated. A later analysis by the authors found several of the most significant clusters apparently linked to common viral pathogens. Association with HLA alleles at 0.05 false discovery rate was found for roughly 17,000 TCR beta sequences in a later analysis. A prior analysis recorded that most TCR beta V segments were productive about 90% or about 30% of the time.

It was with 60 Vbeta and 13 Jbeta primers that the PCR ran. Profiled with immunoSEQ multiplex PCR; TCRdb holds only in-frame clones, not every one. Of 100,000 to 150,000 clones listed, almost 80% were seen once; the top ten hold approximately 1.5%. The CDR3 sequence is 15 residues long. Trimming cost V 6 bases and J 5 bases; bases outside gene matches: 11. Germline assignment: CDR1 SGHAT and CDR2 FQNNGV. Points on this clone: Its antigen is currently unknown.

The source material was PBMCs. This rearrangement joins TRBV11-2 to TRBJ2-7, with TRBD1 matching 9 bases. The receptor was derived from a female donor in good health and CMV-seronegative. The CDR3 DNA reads TGTGCCAGCAGGGCTACCGGGACAGGGATACACGAGCAGTACTTC. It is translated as CASRATGTGIHEQYF.